Reported below is one T cell receptor (beta chain). Enrollees, about 18 to 95 years old, lived in roughly 24 US areas. Cohorts were assigned according to the clinical history that participants reported. Within 2 weeks before study entry, exposed participants met a COVID-19 case. The entry originates in a study of blood T cell repertoires in COVID-19. Looking at the study overall: Samples of COVID-19 (acute and convalescent) were obtained from the United States, Italy and Spain.

The assay was immunoSEQ multiplex PCR, and TCRdb's table has in-frame clones only and misses some. The sample lists 200,000 or so clones; around 82% were seen once. Looked up from germline, CDR1 is SGHNT and CDR2 is YYREEE (reference sequence). The ends were cut back, 0 bases at V and 7 bases at J, with 19 bases in the middle. This CDR3 is built from 16 residues. This receptor was obtained from a woman aged 45-59 years who had been exposed to COVID-19. The chain employs TRBV5-4 and TRBJ1-2; D is unclear. The material sequenced was PBMCs or T cells enriched from blood (not recorded which). This CDR3 is CASSLAGAPASSGYTF. The DNA of the CDR3 is TGTGCCAGCAGCTTGGCGGGAGCCCCAGCGAGTTCTGGCTACACCTTC.